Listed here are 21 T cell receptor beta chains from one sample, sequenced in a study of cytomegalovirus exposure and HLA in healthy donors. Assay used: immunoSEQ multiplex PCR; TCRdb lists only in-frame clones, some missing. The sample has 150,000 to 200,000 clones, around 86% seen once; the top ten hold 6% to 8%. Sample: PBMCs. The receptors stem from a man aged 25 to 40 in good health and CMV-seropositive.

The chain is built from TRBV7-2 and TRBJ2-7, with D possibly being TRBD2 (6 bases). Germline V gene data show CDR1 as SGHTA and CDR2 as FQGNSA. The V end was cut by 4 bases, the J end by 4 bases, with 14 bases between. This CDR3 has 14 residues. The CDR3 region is CASSSAYGGYEQYF. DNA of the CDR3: TGTGCCAGCAGCTCCGCATACGGGGGTTACGAGCAGTACTTC.

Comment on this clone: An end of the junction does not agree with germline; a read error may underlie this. CDR3 protein: CASRLEFTGELFF. CDR3 DNA sequence: TGTGCCAGCAGGTTAGAGTTCACCGGGGAGCTGTTTTTT. The chain links TRBV7-2 to TRBJ2-2; D is unclear. Germline V lookup: CDR1 SGHTA, CDR2 FQGNSA. CDR3 length: 13 amino acids.

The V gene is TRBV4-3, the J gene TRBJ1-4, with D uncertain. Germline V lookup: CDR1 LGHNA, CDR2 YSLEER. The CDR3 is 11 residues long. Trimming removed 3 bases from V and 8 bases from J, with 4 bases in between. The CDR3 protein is CASSQGEKLFF. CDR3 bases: TGCGCCAGCAGCCAGGGGGAAAAACTGTTTTTT.

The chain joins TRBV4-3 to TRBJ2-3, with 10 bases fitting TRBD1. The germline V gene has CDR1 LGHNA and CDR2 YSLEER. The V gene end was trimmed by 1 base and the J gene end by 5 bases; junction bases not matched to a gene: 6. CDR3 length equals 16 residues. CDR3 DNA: TGCGCCAGCAGCCAAGGGGGACAGGGGCGTGGAGATACGCAGTATTTT. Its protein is CASSQGGQGRGDTQYF.

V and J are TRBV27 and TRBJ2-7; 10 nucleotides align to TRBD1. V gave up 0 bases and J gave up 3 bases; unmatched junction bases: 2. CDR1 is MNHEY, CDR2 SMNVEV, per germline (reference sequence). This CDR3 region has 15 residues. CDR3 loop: CASSLSTGGLYEQYF. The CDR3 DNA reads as TGTGCCAGCAGTTTATCGACAGGGGGCCTCTACGAGCAGTACTTC.

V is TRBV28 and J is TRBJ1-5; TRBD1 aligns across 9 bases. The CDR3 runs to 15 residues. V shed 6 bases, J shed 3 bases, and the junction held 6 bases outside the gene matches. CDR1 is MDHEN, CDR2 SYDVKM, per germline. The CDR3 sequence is CASSTGGPTNQPQHF. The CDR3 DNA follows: TGTGCCAGCAGCACAGGGGGCCCTACCAATCAGCCCCAGCATTTT. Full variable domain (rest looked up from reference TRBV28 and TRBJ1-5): DVKVTQSSRYLVKRTGEKVFLECVQDMDHENMFWYRQDPGLGLRLIYFSYDVKMKEKGDIPEGYSVSREKKERFSLILESASTNQTSMYLCASSTGGPTNQPQHFGDGTRLSIL.

CDR3 nucleotides: TGTGCCAGCAGAGACCAGCGGAGCGACACAGATACGCAGTATTTT. Translation: CASRDQRSDTDTQYF. The chain links TRBV6-6 to TRBJ2-3, with D possibly TRBD2 on 5 matching bases. Trimming stripped 6 bases from V and 2 bases from J, with 15 bases between. CDR1 is MNHNY, CDR2 SVGAGI, per germline (reference sequence). The CDR3 covers 15 residues.

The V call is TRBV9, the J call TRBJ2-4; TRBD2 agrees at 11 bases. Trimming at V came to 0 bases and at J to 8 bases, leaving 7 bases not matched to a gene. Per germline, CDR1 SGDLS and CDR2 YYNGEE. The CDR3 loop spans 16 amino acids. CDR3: CASSVASGGPQDIQYF. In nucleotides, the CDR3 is TGTGCCAGCAGCGTAGCTAGCGGGGGGCCCCAGGACATTCAGTACTTC.

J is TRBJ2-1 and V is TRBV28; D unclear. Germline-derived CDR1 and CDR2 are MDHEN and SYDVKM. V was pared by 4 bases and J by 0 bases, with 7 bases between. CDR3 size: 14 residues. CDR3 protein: CASSSQSSYNEQFF. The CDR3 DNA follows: TGTGCCAGCAGTTCTCAAAGCTCCTACAATGAGCAGTTCTTC.

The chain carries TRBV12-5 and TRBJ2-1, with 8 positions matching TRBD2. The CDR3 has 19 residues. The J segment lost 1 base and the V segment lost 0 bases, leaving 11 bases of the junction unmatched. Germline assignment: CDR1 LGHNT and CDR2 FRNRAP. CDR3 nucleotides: TGTGCTAGTGGTTTGGTAATCAGCGGGGGCCAGAGGTCCTACAATGAGCAGTTCTTC. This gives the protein CASGLVISGGQRSYNEQFF. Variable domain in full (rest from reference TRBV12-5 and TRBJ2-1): DARVTQTPRHKVTEMGQEVTMRCQPILGHNTVFWYRQTMMQGLELLAYFRNRAPLDDSGMPKDRFSAEMPDATLATLKIQPSEPRDSAVYFCASGLVISGGQRSYNEQFFGPGTRLTVL.

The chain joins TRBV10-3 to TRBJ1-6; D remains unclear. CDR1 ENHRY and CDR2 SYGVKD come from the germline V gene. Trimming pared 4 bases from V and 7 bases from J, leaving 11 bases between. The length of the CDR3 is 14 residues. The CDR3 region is CAISGGAGNSPLHF. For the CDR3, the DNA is TGTGCCATCAGTGGAGGTGCGGGCAATTCACCCCTCCACTTT.

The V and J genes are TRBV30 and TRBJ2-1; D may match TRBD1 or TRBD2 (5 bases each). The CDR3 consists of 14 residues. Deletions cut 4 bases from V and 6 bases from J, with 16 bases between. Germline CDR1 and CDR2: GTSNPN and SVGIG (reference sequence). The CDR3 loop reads CAWNTGTFANEQFF. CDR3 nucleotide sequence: TGTGCCTGGAACACCGGGACGTTCGCCAATGAGCAGTTCTTC. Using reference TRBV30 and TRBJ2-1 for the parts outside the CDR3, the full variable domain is SQTIHQWPATLVQPVGSPLSLECTVEGTSNPNLYWYRQAAGRGLQLLFYSVGIGQISSEVPQNLSASRPQDRQFILSSKKLLLSDSGFYLCAWNTGTFANEQFFGPGTRLTVL.

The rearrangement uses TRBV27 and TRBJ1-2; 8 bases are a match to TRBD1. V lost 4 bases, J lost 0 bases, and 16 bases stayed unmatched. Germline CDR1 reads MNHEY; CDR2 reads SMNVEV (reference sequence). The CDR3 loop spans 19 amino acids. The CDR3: CASSWTGRSPSAPNYGYTF. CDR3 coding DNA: TGTGCCAGCAGTTGGACAGGGAGAAGCCCCTCAGCCCCTAACTATGGCTACACCTTC.

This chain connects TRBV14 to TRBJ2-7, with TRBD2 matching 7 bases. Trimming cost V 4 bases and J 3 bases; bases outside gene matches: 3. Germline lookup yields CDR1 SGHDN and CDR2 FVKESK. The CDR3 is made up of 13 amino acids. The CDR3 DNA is TGTGCCAGCAGCCTTGGACTAGACTACGAGCAGTACTTC. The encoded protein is CASSLGLDYEQYF.

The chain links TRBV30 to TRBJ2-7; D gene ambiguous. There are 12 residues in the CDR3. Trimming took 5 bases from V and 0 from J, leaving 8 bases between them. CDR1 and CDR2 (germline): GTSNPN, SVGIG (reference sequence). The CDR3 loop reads CAWDDNSYEQYF. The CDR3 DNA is TGTGCCTGGGATGACAACTCCTACGAGCAGTACTTC.

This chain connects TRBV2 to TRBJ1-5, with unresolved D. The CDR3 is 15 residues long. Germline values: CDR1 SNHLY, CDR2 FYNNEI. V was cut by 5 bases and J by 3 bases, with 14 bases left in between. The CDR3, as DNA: TGTGCCAGCAGTCCTCGGGGTAGGGTCAATCAGCCCCAGCATTTT. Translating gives CASSPRGRVNQPQHF. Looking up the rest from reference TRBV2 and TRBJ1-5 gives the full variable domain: EPEVTQTPSHQVTQMGQEVILRCVPISNHLYFYWYRQILGQKVEFLVSFYNNEISEKSEIFDDQFSVERPDGSNFTLKIRSTKLEDSAMYFCASSPRGRVNQPQHFGDGTRLSIL.

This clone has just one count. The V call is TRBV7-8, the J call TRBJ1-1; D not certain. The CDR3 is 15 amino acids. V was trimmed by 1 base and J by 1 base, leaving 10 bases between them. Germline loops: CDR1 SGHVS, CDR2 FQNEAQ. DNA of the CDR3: TGTGCCAGCAGCTTAGGTAAGGAGAAGAACACTGAAGCTTTCTTT. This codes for CASSLGKEKNTEAFF.

DNA of the CDR3: TGCGCCAGCAGCTTGTCCCGCCCTCGACTAGCGGGAGCTGGAAGATACAATGAGCAGTTCTTC. Amino acids: CASSLSRPRLAGAGRYNEQFF. The chain employs TRBV5-1 and TRBJ2-1; the match to TRBD2 covers 12 bases. This CDR3 has 21 residues. V trimming: 1 base; J trimming: 4 bases; junction bases outside the gene matches: 18. Per the germline V gene, CDR1 is SGHRS and CDR2 is YFSETQ.

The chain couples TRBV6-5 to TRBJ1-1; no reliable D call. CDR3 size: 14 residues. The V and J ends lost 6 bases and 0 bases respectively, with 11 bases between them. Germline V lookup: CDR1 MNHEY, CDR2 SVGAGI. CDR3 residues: CASSLNSLNTEAFF. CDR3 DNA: TGTGCCAGCAGCCTCAACTCCTTGAACACTGAAGCTTTCTTT.

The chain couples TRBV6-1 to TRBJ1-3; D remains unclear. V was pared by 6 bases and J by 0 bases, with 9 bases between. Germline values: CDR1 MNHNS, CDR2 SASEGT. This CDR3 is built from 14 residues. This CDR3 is CASRFRVSGNTIYF. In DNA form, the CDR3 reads TGTGCCAGCAGGTTTCGGGTCTCTGGAAACACCATATATTTT.

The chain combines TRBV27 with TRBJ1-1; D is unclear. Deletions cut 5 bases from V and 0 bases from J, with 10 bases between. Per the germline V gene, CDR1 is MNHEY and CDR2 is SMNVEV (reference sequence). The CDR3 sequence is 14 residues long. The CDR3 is CASSLQKMNTEAFF. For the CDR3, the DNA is TGTGCCAGCAGTCTACAGAAGATGAACACTGAAGCTTTCTTT.